The 27 T cell receptor beta chains below all came from one sample that was sequenced in a study of OX40 agonist ivuxolimab in advanced cancers. The repertoire was sequenced with immunoSEQ multiplex PCR; TCRdb's copy has only in-frame clones and lacks some. The sample shows 75,000 to 100,000 clones, 86% of them seen only once. The starting material was CD4+ or CD8+ T cells sorted from blood, obtained in a trial of the OX40 agonist ivuxolimab. These receptors were taken from an adult with an advanced solid tumor such as melanoma, head and neck, liver or kidney cancer.

The chain recombines TRBV4-2 with TRBJ2-7; 9 bases agree with TRBD2. Germline CDR1 reads LGHNA; CDR2 reads YNFKEQ. This CDR3 comprises 15 residues. V shed 1 base and J 2 bases; nucleotides not matched to a gene: 3. The CDR3 protein is CASSQATSGTYEQYF. CDR3 nucleotide sequence: TGTGCCAGCAGCCAAGCGACTAGCGGAACCTACGAGCAGTACTTC.

The V gene is TRBV5-4, the J gene TRBJ2-2, with D perhaps matching TRBD1 (5 bases). Germline V gene sequence: CDR1 SGHNT, CDR2 YYREEE (reference sequence). This CDR3 is 13 amino acids long. Trimming took 5 bases from V and 1 from J, leaving 6 bases between them. CDR3 DNA sequence: TGTGCCAGCAGTGGACAGAACACCGGGGAGCTGTTTTTT. Translation gives CASSGQNTGELFF.

The chain combines TRBV19 with TRBJ1-5; TRBD1 matches 10 bases. V lost 9 bases to trimming and J lost 1 base; unmatched junction nucleotides: 9. The germline CDR1 and CDR2 sequences are LNHDA and SQIVND (reference sequence). The CDR3 contains 16 residues. The CDR3 loop is CASRDRGWESNQPQHF. The CDR3 nucleotides are TGTGCCAGCCGGGACAGGGGTTGGGAAAGCAATCAGCCCCAGCATTTT.

This chain links TRBV5-1 with TRBJ2-3, with D unresolved. This CDR3 contains 14 residues. CDR1 is SGHRS, CDR2 YFSETQ, per germline. V lost 4 bases to trimming and J lost 2 bases, with 11 bases between them. The CDR3 bases are TGCGCCAGCAGCAATCTGGGTTACACAGATACGCAGTATTTT. This gives the protein CASSNLGYTDTQYF.

The rearrangement joins TRBV4-2 to TRBJ2-3; D may be TRBD1 (6 bases). V lost 1 base and J lost 0, with 26 bases in between. Per the germline V gene, CDR1 is LGHNA and CDR2 is YNFKEQ. There are 21 residues in the CDR3. This chain's CDR3 is CASSQAYNLQGYSSSTDTQYF. The DNA for the CDR3 is TGTGCCAGCAGCCAAGCATATAATTTACAGGGATATAGTTCTAGCACAGATACGCAGTATTTT.

The rearrangement uses TRBV21-1 and TRBJ2-1; the D segment call TRBD1 is taken from the table without a DNA check. TRBV21-1 is recorded as a pseudogene. The length of the CDR3 is 16 residues. The chain's CDR3 is CASSAGDNGSYNEQFF. Here the CDR3 DNA reads TGTGCCAGCAGCGCCGGGGACAACGGCTCCTACAATGAGCAGTTCTTC.

The chain recombines TRBV6-1 with TRBJ2-1; 10 nucleotides align to TRBD1. Trimming cost V 11 bases and J 6 bases; bases outside gene matches: 7. From germline, CDR1 is MNHNS and CDR2 SASEGT. The CDR3 sequence is 13 residues long. In DNA, the CDR3 is TGTGCCTGCCGGACAGGGGGTATCAATGAGCAGTTCTTC. Amino acid sequence: CACRTGGINEQFF.

This rearrangement joins TRBV14 to TRBJ2-7, with TRBD2 identical over 11 bases. CDR1 is SGHDN and CDR2 is FVKESK in the germline V gene. The CDR3 is 15 amino acids. V shed 6 bases, J shed 7 bases, and the junction held 11 bases outside the gene matches. The CDR3 here is CASSRLAGLHWEQYF. DNA for the CDR3: TGTGCCAGCAGTCGACTAGCGGGACTACATTGGGAGCAGTACTTC.

This clone was seen a handful of times. The V and J genes are TRBV4-1 and TRBJ2-7; D gene unclear. Germline CDR1 is MGHRA and CDR2 is YSYEKL. The V end lost 8 bases, the J end lost 3 bases, and 14 bases lay between the germline ends. This CDR3 contains 13 residues. CDR3 coding DNA: TGCGCCAGCGGTCCCGACGGAGTCTACGAGCAGTACTTC. Translating it yields CASGPDGVYEQYF.

The rearrangement links TRBV7-2 to TRBJ2-1; 14 bases map to TRBD2. The CDR3 is 15 residues long. In germline, CDR1 is SGHTA, CDR2 FQGNSA. The trim removed 4 bases at V and 7 bases at J, leaving 3 bases unmatched. CDR3: CASSSGTSGGNEQFF. The CDR3 region has the DNA TGTGCCAGCAGCTCCGGGACTAGCGGGGGAAATGAGCAGTTCTTC. Looking up the rest from reference TRBV7-2 and TRBJ2-1 gives the full variable domain: GAGVSQSPSNKVTEKGKDVELRCDPISGHTALYWYRQSLGQGLEFLIYFQGNSAPDKSGLPSDRFSAERTGGSVSTLTIQRTQQEDSAVYLCASSSGTSGGNEQFFGPGTRLTVL.

The chain recombines TRBV7-8 with TRBJ2-1; 9 bases agree with TRBD2. The V and J ends lost 3 bases and 7 bases, in that order; junction bases with no gene match: 16. CDR3 length: 18 amino acids. The germline gives CDR1 SGHVS, CDR2 FQNEAQ. The CDR3 loop is CASSFSAMAGGPLNEQFF. The CDR3 DNA follows: TGTGCCAGCAGCTTTAGTGCCATGGCGGGAGGGCCTTTGAATGAGCAGTTCTTC. Supplemented by reference TRBV7-8 and TRBJ2-1, the full variable domain reads GAGVSQSPRYKVAKRGQDVALRCDPISGHVSLFWYQQALGQGPEFLTYFQNEAQLDKSGLPSDRFFAERPEGSVSTLKIQRTQQEDSAVYLCASSFSAMAGGPLNEQFFGPGTRLTVL.

This chain links TRBV9 with TRBJ2-1; no clear D. This CDR3 contains 14 residues. V lost 1 base to trimming and J lost 0 bases, with 5 bases between them. Germline V gives CDR1 SGDLS, CDR2 YYNGEE. CDR3 in DNA: TGTGCCAGCAGCGTATCGAGCTCCTACAATGAGCAGTTCTTC. This encodes CASSVSSSYNEQFF. Full variable domain (remainder filled in from reference TRBV9 and TRBJ2-1): DSGVTQTPKHLITATGQRVTLRCSPRSGDLSVYWYQQSLDQGLQFLIQYYNGEERAKGNILERFSAQQFPDLHSELNLSSLELGDSALYFCASSVSSSYNEQFFGPGTRLTVL.

The chain combines TRBV7-9 with TRBJ2-3; either TRBD1 or TRBD2 may fit D (6 bases each). The CDR3 sequence is 12 residues long. Germline loops: CDR1 SEHNR, CDR2 FQNEAQ (reference sequence). The V end was cut by 9 bases, the J end by 6 bases, with 13 bases between. The CDR3 DNA reads as TGTGCCAGTTCAGGGGCGGGGGATACGCAGTATTTT. This gives the protein CASSGAGDTQYF.

CDR3 DNA sequence: TGTGCCAGCAGCTTCGGGACTCAGACGACACCCCTCCACTTT. It encodes CASSFGTQTTPLHF. The rearrangement uses TRBV5-4 and TRBJ1-6; a weak D match, TRBD1 (5 bases). Trimming stripped 2 bases from V and 11 bases from J, with 14 bases between. Germline loops: CDR1 SGHNT, CDR2 YYREEE (reference sequence). The CDR3 is 14 amino acids.

J is TRBJ2-3 and V is TRBV6-1; 8 bases are shared with TRBD2. V shed 6 bases, J shed 3 bases, and the junction held 8 bases outside the gene matches. Germline assignment: CDR1 MNHNS and CDR2 SASEGT. The CDR3 is made up of 15 amino acids. This chain's CDR3 is CASRRAGTSTDTQYF. In nucleotides, the CDR3 is TGTGCCAGCAGACGCGCCGGGACTAGTACAGATACGCAGTATTTT.

The chain combines TRBV6-5 with TRBJ1-1; D unclear. The CDR3 spans 13 residues. V lost 6 bases and J 5 bases, leaving 13 bases between the germline ends. Germline V gene data show CDR1 as MNHEY and CDR2 as SVGAGI. For the CDR3, the DNA is TGTGCCAGCAGATTAAAAGGGCGGACTGAAGCTTTCTTT. It translates to CASRLKGRTEAFF.

CDR3 protein: CASSTLPMTDRRDEQYF. The CDR3 DNA follows: TGTGCCAGTAGTACCCTTCCAATGACCGACCGGAGGGACGAGCAGTACTTC. The V gene is TRBV19, the J gene TRBJ2-7; TRBD2 is a possible D gene (6 bases). The length of the CDR3 is 17 residues. The V and J ends lost 4 bases and 5 bases respectively, with 24 bases between them. Germline V gene data show CDR1 as LNHDA and CDR2 as SQIVND (reference sequence).

The CDR3 region has the DNA TGTGCCAGCAATCCCAGGACAGGGGGCGGAAATGAGCAGTTCTTC. This translates into CASNPRTGGGNEQFF. The V call is TRBV6-1, the J call TRBJ2-1; TRBD1 matches at 11 bases. Per the germline V gene, CDR1 is MNHNS and CDR2 is SASEGT. CDR3 size: 15 residues. After removal of 7 bases from V and 7 bases from J, the junction contained 9 bases not matched to a gene.

The CDR3 protein is CASSFKGGDTQYF. DNA for the CDR3: TGTGCCAGCAGCTTTAAGGGAGGGGATACGCAGTATTTT. The chain uses TRBV7-2 and TRBJ2-3; 7 nucleotides match TRBD2. In germline, CDR1 is SGHTA, CDR2 FQGNSA. The trim removed 3 bases at V and 6 bases at J, leaving 3 bases unmatched. There are 13 residues in the CDR3.

In this sample, this clone turned up a few times. At the DNA level, this CDR3 is encoded by other sequences in the same sample as well. This chain connects TRBV6-5 to TRBJ1-1, with 8 bases aligning to TRBD1. The CDR3 runs 15 residues. J gave up 2 bases and V 5 bases, and 7 bases lay outside the gene matches. CDR1 is MNHEY and CDR2 is SVGAGI in the germline V gene. The CDR3 nucleotides are TGTGCCAGCAGTAACCCGGGACAGGCAAACACTGAAGCTTTCTTT. It specifies CASSNPGQANTEAFF.

The J gene is TRBJ2-1, the V gene TRBV18; D not certain. CDR1 is KGHSH and CDR2 is LQKENI in the germline V gene. The CDR3 length is 13 residues. With 2 bases removed from V and 4 bases from J, the gap between germline ends came to 6 bases. The CDR3 DNA follows: TGTGCCAGCTCACCAGGCCGGTACAATGAGCAGTTCTTC. Its protein product is CASSPGRYNEQFF.

V gene TRBV5-1 combines with J gene TRBJ2-5, with D unresolved. With 1 base removed from V and 1 base from J, the gap between germline ends came to 14 bases. CDR1 is SGHRS and CDR2 is YFSETQ in the germline V gene. The CDR3 covers 16 residues. CDR3 coding DNA: TGCGCCAGCAGCTTGAAAGGGCCTCCCTCCCAAGAGACCCAGTACTTC. It encodes CASSLKGPPSQETQYF.

A single count supports this clone. Other nucleotide sequences in the sample specify the same CDR3. The chain has TRBV18 and TRBJ1-1, with D possibly TRBD1 on 5 matching bases. Germline-derived CDR1 and CDR2 are KGHSH and LQKENI. V lost 2 bases, J lost 1 base, and 5 bases lay in between. CDR3 length: 13 residues. The CDR3 bases are TGTGCCAGCTCACCAGGACAGAACACTGAAGCTTTCTTT. Its translation: CASSPGQNTEAFF.

The chain couples TRBV12-5 to TRBJ2-2; D not resolved. CDR1 is LGHNT, CDR2 FRNRAP, per germline. Trimming cost V 3 bases and J 5 bases, with 16 bases left between them. There are 16 residues in the CDR3. The DNA for the CDR3 is TGTGCTAGTGGTTTTCTCGAACAGCGAGAGACCGGGGAGCTGTTTTTT. Translation: CASGFLEQRETGELFF.

The chain has TRBV7-9 and TRBJ2-2; the D call may be TRBD1 or TRBD2 (5 bases each). The CDR3 spans 16 residues. Germline assignment: CDR1 SEHNR and CDR2 FQNEAQ (reference sequence). Trimming cost V 6 bases and J 2 bases, with 16 bases left between them. CDR3 sequence: CASSRSPGPNTGELFF. The CDR3 DNA follows: TGTGCCAGCAGTCGTAGTCCGGGACCCAACACCGGGGAGCTGTTTTTT.

This chain uses TRBV6-1 with TRBJ2-1, with a tentative D call TRBD1 (8 bases). Trimming cost V 7 bases and J 5 bases, with 15 bases left between them. CDR3 length equals 14 residues. Germline CDR1 MNHNS, CDR2 SASEGT. The CDR3 DNA sequence: TGTGCCAGCAAGCGGGACAGGCAAAACAATGAGCAGTTCTTC. Translated: CASKRDRQNNEQFF.

V gene TRBV29-1 combines with J gene TRBJ2-5, with 8 bases aligning to TRBD1. The CDR3 runs to 12 residues. CDR1 is SQVTM and CDR2 is ANQGSEA in the germline V gene. V was clipped by 7 bases and J by 4 bases; unmatched bases: 5. For the CDR3, the DNA is TGCAGCGAACGGACAGGGCGAGAGACCCAGTACTTC. Residues: CSERTGRETQYF.